Listed here are 27 T cell receptor beta chains from one sample, sequenced in a study of graft-versus-host responses after intestinal transplantation. The table came from immunoSEQ multiplex PCR; TCRdb's copy has only in-frame clones and leaves some out. The table has 75,000 to 100,000 clones, more than 80% seen once. The specimen was PBMCs, collected about 460 days after intestinal transplant. The source of these receptors is a human patient who received an intestinal transplant, so some T cells may come from the graft donor.

This chain uses TRBV18 with TRBJ2-7, with 7 nucleotides matching TRBD2. Losses at the gene ends were 2 bases for V and 3 bases for J; bases not matched to a gene: 4. Germline-derived CDR1 and CDR2 are KGHSH and LQKENI. This CDR3 region has 14 residues. The CDR3 loop is CASSPGASGYEQYF. As DNA, the CDR3 is TGTGCCAGCTCACCAGGGGCTAGCGGCTACGAGCAGTACTTC.

The CDR3 spells CASSYWGNGYTF. The DNA of the CDR3 is TGTGCCAGCAGTTACTGGGGGAATGGCTACACCTTC. The chain combines TRBV6-5 with TRBJ1-2, with D perhaps matching TRBD1 (5 bases). The germline gives CDR1 MNHEY, CDR2 SVGAGI. The V end lost 1 base, the J end lost 6 bases, and 6 bases lay between the germline ends. CDR3 length: 12 amino acids.

This rearrangement joins TRBV5-1 to TRBJ1-1; no definite D call. This CDR3 contains 14 residues. Germline V gene data show CDR1 as SGHRS and CDR2 as YFSETQ. The germline V and J ends were trimmed by 3 bases and 3 bases, with 12 bases remaining between them. The CDR3 protein is CASSYVGRDTEAFF. Here the CDR3 DNA reads TGCGCCAGCAGCTATGTGGGTAGAGACACTGAAGCTTTCTTT.

The chain is built from TRBV21-1 and TRBJ1-6; the table's D call TRBD1 went unverified against the DNA. TRBV21-1 is tagged as a pseudogene. The length of the CDR3 is 15 residues. Here the CDR3 DNA reads TGTGCCAGCGCGACACCAAGCTCCTATAATTCACCCCTCCACTTT. It encodes CASATPSSYNSPLHF.

The rearrangement joins TRBV4-1 to TRBJ1-2; D remains ambiguous. This CDR3 contains 15 residues. Germline CDR1 and CDR2: MGHRA and YSYEKL. The V end lost 3 bases, the J end lost 7 bases, and 18 bases lay between the germline ends. In DNA form, the CDR3 reads TGCGCCAGCAGCCATAACACCGACCTGCCTATTGGCTACACCTTC. This gives the protein CASSHNTDLPIGYTF.

The chain uses TRBV9 and TRBJ1-6, with D tentatively TRBD1 (5 bases). With 2 bases removed from V and 7 bases from J, the gap between germline ends came to 13 bases. Germline V gene sequence: CDR1 SGDLS, CDR2 YYNGEE. The CDR3 has 15 residues. CDR3 sequence reads: CASSVTPEGNSPLHF. The DNA of the CDR3 is TGTGCCAGCAGCGTGACACCTGAGGGGAATTCACCCCTCCACTTT. The complete variable domain, with remaining parts taken from reference TRBV9 and TRBJ1-6, reads DSGVTQTPKHLITATGQRVTLRCSPRSGDLSVYWYQQSLDQGLQFLIQYYNGEERAKGNILERFSAQQFPDLHSELNLSSLELGDSALYFCASSVTPEGNSPLHFGNGTRLTVT.

The chain couples TRBV11-1 to TRBJ2-7; TRBD1 aligns across 8 bases. With 4 bases clipped from V and 0 bases from J, the junction kept 14 bases outside the gene matches. The CDR3 extends over 18 amino acids. Germline CDR1 SGHAT, CDR2 FQDESV (reference sequence). The CDR3 protein is CASSSKSGQGKSSYEQYF. The CDR3 DNA follows: TGTGCCAGCAGCTCCAAATCTGGACAGGGAAAGAGCTCCTACGAGCAGTACTTC.

This sequence joins TRBV18 and TRBJ1-6, with 7 nucleotides matching TRBD1. Germline CDR1 reads KGHSH; CDR2 reads LQKENI. The CDR3 is made up of 15 amino acids. V lost 3 bases to trimming and J lost 7 bases; unmatched junction nucleotides: 6. The CDR3 nucleotides are TGTGCCAGCTCACCGATGACAGGGAACAATTCACCCCTCCACTTT. The encoded protein is CASSPMTGNNSPLHF.

The J gene is TRBJ2-5, the V gene TRBV6-5, with 10 bases matching TRBD1. The end of the DNA is better explained by TRBJ2-7, so the J call may be wrong. The germline CDR1 and CDR2 sequences are MNHEY and SVGAGI. This CDR3 is 15 amino acids long. The CDR3 nucleotides are TGTGCCAGCAGTTCGGACAGGGGGATCACCTACGAGCAGTACTTC. It translates to CASSSDRGITYEQYF.

The CDR3 DNA reads as TGTGCCAGCAGCTTGGGGGCGGCCCCGAACACTGAAGCTTTCTTT. Its protein is CASSLGAAPNTEAFF. The chain couples TRBV5-4 to TRBJ1-1; no clear D gene. In germline, CDR1 is SGHNT, CDR2 YYREEE (reference sequence). Trimming shortened V by 0 bases and J by 1 base, and 10 bases separated the two germline ends. This CDR3 spans 15 amino acids.

The V gene is TRBV5-1, the J gene TRBJ1-2; D remains unclear. This CDR3 has 13 amino acids. V was pared by 0 bases and J by 3 bases, with 6 bases between. The V gene's germline CDR1 is SGHRS and CDR2 YFSETQ. The CDR3 DNA is TGCGCCAGCAGCTTGGGTCCTGACTATGGCTACACCTTC. Protein product: CASSLGPDYGYTF.

The chain recombines TRBV9 with TRBJ2-1; D may be TRBD1 (6 bases). Germline V gene lookup returns CDR1 SGDLS and CDR2 YYNGEE. The CDR3 covers 15 residues. The V and J ends lost 5 bases and 9 bases respectively, with 21 bases between them. CDR3 coding DNA: TGTGCCAGCAGACCCGGGACCGCCCCACAGGGTGAGCAGTTCTTC. As protein: CASRPGTAPQGEQFF.

The chain employs TRBV14 and TRBJ1-2; 11 bases map to TRBD1. The CDR3 spans 17 residues. The V gene end was trimmed by 5 bases and the J gene end by 3 bases; junction bases not matched to a gene: 11. Germline loops: CDR1 SGHDN, CDR2 FVKESK. CDR3 nucleotide sequence: TGTGCCAGCAGCGCAAGAAATCCGGGACAGGGGGACTATGGCTACACCTTC. Translating gives CASSARNPGQGDYGYTF.

The V call is TRBV11-3, the J call TRBJ1-1, with D unclear. The length of the CDR3 is 14 residues. Germline values: CDR1 SGHNT, CDR2 YENEEA. Trimming pared 2 bases from V and 5 bases from J, leaving 12 bases between. This CDR3 reads CASSLFNPWTEAFF. The CDR3 region has the DNA TGTGCCAGCAGCTTATTTAATCCGTGGACTGAAGCTTTCTTT.

The J gene is TRBJ2-7, the V gene TRBV5-4; tentatively, D is TRBD1 or TRBD2 (5 bases each). Trimming stripped 1 base from V and 0 bases from J, with 14 bases between. Germline lookup yields CDR1 SGHNT and CDR2 YYREEE (reference sequence). The CDR3 totals 16 residues. For the CDR3, the DNA is TGTGCCAGCAGCTTGCGGGGTACAGGCGTCTCCTACGAGCAGTACTTC. Encoded protein: CASSLRGTGVSYEQYF.

The chain employs TRBV11-2 and TRBJ2-5; 7 nucleotides line up with TRBD1. The CDR3 length is 14 residues. Germline lookup yields CDR1 SGHAT and CDR2 FQNNGV. V lost 6 bases and J lost 5; bases outside the gene matches: 9. The DNA for the CDR3 is TGTGCCAGCAGACCGACAGGGTTTTTGGAGACCCAGTACTTC. This translates into CASRPTGFLETQYF.

V gene TRBV9 combines with J gene TRBJ2-3; perhaps TRBD2 as D (6 bases). The CDR3 extends over 13 amino acids. Trimming took off 1 base at V and 9 bases at J, with 12 bases between the two ends. The germline V gene has CDR1 SGDLS and CDR2 YYNGEE. The CDR3 sequence is CASSVMSEGTQYF. The DNA of the CDR3 is TGTGCCAGCAGCGTAATGTCGGAGGGAACGCAGTATTTT.

About this clone itself: The missing conserved phenylalanine or tryptophan at the end of this CDR3 makes a read error likely. CDR3 sequence reads: CASSFGQGPSPLHL. For the CDR3, the DNA is TGTGCCAGCAGCTTCGGACAGGGGCCCTCACCCCTCCACCTT. This chain connects TRBV7-9 to TRBJ1-6, with TRBD1 matching 9 bases. V shed 3 bases, J shed 10 bases, and the junction held 4 bases outside the gene matches. CDR1 SEHNR and CDR2 FQNEAQ come from the germline V gene (reference sequence). The CDR3 length is 14 residues.

The chain combines TRBV15 with TRBJ2-3, with D perhaps matching TRBD1 or TRBD2 (5 bases each). The V end was cut by 0 bases, the J end by 6 bases, with 16 bases between. The CDR3 length is 16 residues. Germline V gives CDR1 LNHNV, CDR2 YYDKDF (reference sequence). The CDR3 spells CATSRDSGARLDTQYF. CDR3 nucleotides: TGTGCCACCAGCAGAGATTCCGGGGCCCGTTTGGATACGCAGTATTTT.

The chain links TRBV9 to TRBJ1-2; D ambiguous. Trimming took 3 bases from V and 3 from J, leaving 9 bases between them. CDR3 length: 13 residues. Germline CDR1 SGDLS, CDR2 YYNGEE. The CDR3 nucleotides read TGTGCCAGCAGCGCAGACGGGGACTATGGCTACACCTTC. Amino acids: CASSADGDYGYTF.

The chain uses TRBV7-8 and TRBJ1-3, with unresolved D. Germline CDR1 and CDR2: SGHVS and FQNEAQ. V gave up 1 base and J gave up 4 bases, with 11 bases separating them. The CDR3 totals 15 residues. The CDR3 nucleotides read TGTGCCAGCAGCTTAGGGACGTATCGGGGAAACACCATATATTTT. Encoded protein: CASSLGTYRGNTIYF. The entire variable domain, with the rest obtained from reference TRBV7-8 and TRBJ1-3, is as follows: GAGVSQSPRYKVAKRGQDVALRCDPISGHVSLFWYQQALGQGPEFLTYFQNEAQLDKSGLPSDRFFAERPEGSVSTLKIQRTQQEDSAVYLCASSLGTYRGNTIYFGEGSWLTVV.

The CDR3 loop reads CASSGQAGGSNEQFF. DNA for the CDR3: TGTGCCAGCAGTGGTCAAGCGGGGGGTTCAAATGAGCAGTTCTTC. V is TRBV6-4 and J is TRBJ2-1; 9 bases map to TRBD2. Germline V gene data show CDR1 as MRHNA and CDR2 as SNTAGT. The ends lost 4 bases at V and 7 bases at J; junction bases unmatched: 8. This CDR3 region has 15 residues.

The CDR3 DNA follows: TGTGCCAGCAGCTTCCACGACACAGGGACCTACGAGCAGTACTTC. This encodes CASSFHDTGTYEQYF. V usage is TRBV7-2 and J usage is TRBJ2-7; the D gene is possibly TRBD1 (6 bases). V lost 3 bases, J lost 2 bases, and 14 bases lay in between. The CDR3 runs 15 residues. The germline CDR1 and CDR2 sequences are SGHTA and FQGNSA. Using reference TRBV7-2 and TRBJ2-7 for the parts outside the CDR3, the full variable domain is GAGVSQSPSNKVTEKGKDVELRCDPISGHTALYWYRQSLGQGLEFLIYFQGNSAPDKSGLPSDRFSAERTGGSVSTLTIQRTQQEDSAVYLCASSFHDTGTYEQYFGPGTRLTVT.

The CDR3 here is CASGSTSGGATEQFF. The CDR3 coding sequence is TGTGCTAGTGGCTCTACTAGCGGGGGGGCGACCGAGCAGTTCTTC. The chain links TRBV12-5 to TRBJ2-1; 13 bases agree with TRBD2. The germline CDR1 and CDR2 sequences are LGHNT and FRNRAP. The CDR3 is made up of 15 amino acids. Trimming took 6 bases from V and 10 from J; bases not matched to a gene: 9.

This chain joins TRBV11-1 and TRBJ2-3; D is possibly TRBD1 or TRBD2 (5 bases each). This CDR3 is 14 amino acids long. Per germline, CDR1 SGHAT and CDR2 FQDESV (reference sequence). V was pared by 3 bases and J by 2 bases, with 9 bases between. CDR3 sequence: CASSLGVFTDTQYF. Here the CDR3 DNA reads TGTGCCAGCAGCTTGGGGGTTTTCACAGATACGCAGTATTTT.

CDR3 in DNA: TGCGCCAGCAGCCGCTCGGGGCCCTTTGGAGAAAAACTGTTTTTT. It specifies CASSRSGPFGEKLFF. The genes are TRBV4-1 and TRBJ1-4; maybe TRBD1 (5 bases). CDR1 and CDR2 (germline): MGHRA, YSYEKL. The CDR3 consists of 15 residues. V was pared by 4 bases and J by 8 bases, with 17 bases between.

A word on this clone: This same CDR3 is encoded by further DNA sequences in the sample. CDR3 residues: CASSVGAGGSYEQYF. The CDR3 region has the DNA TGTGCCAGCAGCGTAGGGGCAGGGGGCTCCTACGAGCAGTACTTC. V and J are TRBV9 and TRBJ2-7, with 7 nucleotides matching TRBD1. V was pared by 0 bases and J by 0 bases, with 3 bases of the junction left unmatched. CDR3 length equals 15 residues. CDR1 and CDR2 from the germline V gene are SGDLS and YYNGEE.